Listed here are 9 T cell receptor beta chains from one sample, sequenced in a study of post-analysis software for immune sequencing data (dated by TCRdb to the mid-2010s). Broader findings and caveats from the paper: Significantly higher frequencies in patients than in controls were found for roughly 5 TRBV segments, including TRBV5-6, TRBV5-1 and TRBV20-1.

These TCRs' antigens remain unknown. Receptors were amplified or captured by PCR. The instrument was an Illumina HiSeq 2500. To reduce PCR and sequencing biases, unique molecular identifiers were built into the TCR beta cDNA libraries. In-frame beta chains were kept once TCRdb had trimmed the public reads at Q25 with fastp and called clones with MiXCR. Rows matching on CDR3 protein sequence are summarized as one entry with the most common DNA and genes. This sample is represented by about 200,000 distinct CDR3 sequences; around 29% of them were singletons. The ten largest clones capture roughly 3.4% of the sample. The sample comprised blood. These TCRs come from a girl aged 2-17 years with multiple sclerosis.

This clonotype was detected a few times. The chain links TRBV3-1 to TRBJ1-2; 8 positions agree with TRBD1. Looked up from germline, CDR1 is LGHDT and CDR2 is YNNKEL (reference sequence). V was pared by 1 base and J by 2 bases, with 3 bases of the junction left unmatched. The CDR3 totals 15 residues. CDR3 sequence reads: CASSQGTGSNYGYTF. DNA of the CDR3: TGTGCCAGCAGCCAAGGGACAGGGTCCAACTATGGCTACACCTTC. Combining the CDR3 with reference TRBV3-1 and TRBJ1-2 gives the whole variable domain DTAVSQTPKYLVTQMGNDKSIKCEQNLGHDTMYWYKQDSKKFLKIMFSYNNKELIINETVPNRFSPKSPDKAHLNLHINSLELGDSAVYFCASSQGTGSNYGYTFGSGTRLTVV.

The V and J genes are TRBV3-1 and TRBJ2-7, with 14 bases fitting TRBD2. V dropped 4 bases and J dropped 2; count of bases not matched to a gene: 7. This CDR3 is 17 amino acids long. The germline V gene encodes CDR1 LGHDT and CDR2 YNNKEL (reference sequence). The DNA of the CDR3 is TGTGCCAGCAGCCGGGGACTAGCGGGAGTAAGAGCCTACGAGCAGTACTTC. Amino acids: CASSRGLAGVRAYEQYF.

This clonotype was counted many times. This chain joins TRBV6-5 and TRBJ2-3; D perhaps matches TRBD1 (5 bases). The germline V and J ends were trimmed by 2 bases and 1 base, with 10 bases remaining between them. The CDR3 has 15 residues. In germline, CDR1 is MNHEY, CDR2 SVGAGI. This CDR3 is CASSYEAQGTDTQYF. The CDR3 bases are TGTGCCAGCAGTTACGAGGCACAGGGCACAGATACGCAGTATTTT.

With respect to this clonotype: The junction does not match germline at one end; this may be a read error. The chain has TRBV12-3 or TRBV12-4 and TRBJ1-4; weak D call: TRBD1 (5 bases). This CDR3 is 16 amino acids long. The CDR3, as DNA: TGTGCCAGCACCATTACATCGGGGCACGTTCGAGAAAAACGGTTTTTT. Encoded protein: CASTITSGHVREKRFF.

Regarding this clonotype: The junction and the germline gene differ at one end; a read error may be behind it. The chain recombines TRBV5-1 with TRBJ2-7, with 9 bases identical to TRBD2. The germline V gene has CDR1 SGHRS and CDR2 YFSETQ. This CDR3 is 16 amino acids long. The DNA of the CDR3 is TGCGCCAACAGCTTTTGGGCGCGGGAGGGATGTTACGAGCAGTACTTC. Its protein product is CANSFWAREGCYEQYF.

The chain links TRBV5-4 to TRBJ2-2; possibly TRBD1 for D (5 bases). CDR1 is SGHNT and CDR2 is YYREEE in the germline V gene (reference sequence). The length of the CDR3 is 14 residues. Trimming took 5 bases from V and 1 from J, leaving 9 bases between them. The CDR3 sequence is CASRTGGNTGELFF. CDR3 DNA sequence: TGTGCCAGCAGAACAGGCGGGAACACCGGGGAGCTGTTTTTT.

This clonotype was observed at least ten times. The CDR3 spells CASSPDSYGGTQYF. The CDR3 bases are TGTGCCAGCAGCCCGGACTCTTACGGTGGGACCCAGTACTTC. The rearrangement uses TRBV7-9 and TRBJ2-5; TRBD2 is a possible D gene (5 bases). This CDR3 spans 14 amino acids. The V gene's germline CDR1 is SEHNR and CDR2 FQNEAQ (reference sequence). V lost 5 bases and J 7 bases, leaving 17 bases between the germline ends.

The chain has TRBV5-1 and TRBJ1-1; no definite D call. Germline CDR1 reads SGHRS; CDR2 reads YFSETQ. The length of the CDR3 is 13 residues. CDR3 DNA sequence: TGCGCATCGAAGGAGACGATGAACACTGAAGCTTTCTTT. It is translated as CASKETMNTEAFF.

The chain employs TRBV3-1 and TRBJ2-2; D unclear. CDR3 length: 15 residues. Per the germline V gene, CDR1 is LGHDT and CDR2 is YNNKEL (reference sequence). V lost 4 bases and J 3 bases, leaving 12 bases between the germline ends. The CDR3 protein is CASSLGPAYTGELFF. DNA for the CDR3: TGTGCCAGCAGCCTCGGGCCAGCATACACCGGGGAGCTGTTTTTT.